This TCR beta chain was obtained from a study of beta chain features in type 1 diabetes. Points from the study as a whole: All four CD4+ subsets of Type 1 diabetes patients contained TCRB CDR3s that were moderately but significantly shorter. Over-representation of high TCR-expressing cells was a possible consequence of cDNA sequencing.

Since all of the isolated RNA was reverse transcribed, expressed TCRB transcripts were what got sequenced. Using immunoSEQ multiplex PCR, the repertoire was profiled, and TCRdb retains in-frame clones only, with some absent. Of 350,000 to 450,000 clones in the sample, around 14% are singletons; the top ten hold about 0.04%. CDR3 size: 13 residues. Between the trimmed V and J ends, which lost 6 bases and 1 base, there was a span of 9 bases. The V gene's germline CDR1 is LGHNA and CDR2 YSLEER. This clone showed up just a few times. Its antigen is not known. The chain joins TRBV4-3 to TRBJ1-2; no clear D gene. The sequencing sample was made of naive CD4+ T cells from blood. The clonotype was recovered from a man aged 25 to 40 in good health. This chain's CDR3 is CASSSIHNYGYTF. CDR3 bases: TGCGCCAGCAGTTCAATCCATAACTATGGCTACACCTTC.